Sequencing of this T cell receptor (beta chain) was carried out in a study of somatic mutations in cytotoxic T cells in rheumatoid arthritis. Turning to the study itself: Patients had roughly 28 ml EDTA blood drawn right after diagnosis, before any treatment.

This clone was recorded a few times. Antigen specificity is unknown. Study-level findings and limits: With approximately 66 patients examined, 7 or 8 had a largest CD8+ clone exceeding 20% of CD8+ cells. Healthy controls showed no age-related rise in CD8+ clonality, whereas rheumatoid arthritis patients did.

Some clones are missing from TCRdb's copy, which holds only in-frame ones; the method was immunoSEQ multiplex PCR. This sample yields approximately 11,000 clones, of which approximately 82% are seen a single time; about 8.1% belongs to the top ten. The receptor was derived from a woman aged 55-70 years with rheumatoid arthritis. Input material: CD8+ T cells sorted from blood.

Written as DNA, the CDR3 is TGCGCCAGCAGCCAGACAGGGGTTTATGGAAACACCATATATTTT. Translated, it gives CASSQTGVYGNTIYF. The chain employs TRBV4-1 and TRBJ1-3; 8 positions agree with TRBD1. Germline values: CDR1 MGHRA, CDR2 YSYEKL. The J segment lost 3 bases and the V segment lost 3 bases, leaving 4 bases of the junction unmatched. CDR3 length equals 15 residues.